A single T cell receptor (beta chain) is shown here with its context. V was shortened by 4 bases and J by 6 bases, with 12 bases between the two germline ends. The CDR3 totals 13 residues. The germline V gene has CDR1 MNHEY and CDR2 SMNVEV (reference sequence). This record belongs to a study of blood T cell repertoires in COVID-19. Study as a whole: PBMCs, B-cell-depleted T cells, or T cells were the source of the cDNA or gDNA that made up the material.

Clones were sequenced by immunoSEQ multiplex PCR, and TCRdb holds only the in-frame ones, with some missing. The sample comprises about 78,000 clones, roughly 86% of which are singletons, and 4.9% rests with the top ten. The J gene is TRBJ1-1, the V gene TRBV27; tentatively, D is TRBD1 (5 bases). This clonotype originated in a man aged 50-59 years with active or convalescent COVID-19. The sequencing input was peripheral blood. As DNA, the CDR3 is TGTGCCAGCAGTTCATACGGGGGGGCTGAAGCTTTCTTT. Protein sequence: CASSSYGGAEAFF.